This TCR beta chain was captured in a study of cytomegalovirus exposure and HLA in healthy donors. Findings and limits, study-wide: In the analysis, some V segments, TRBV6-2 and TRBV6-3 included, were excluded as indistinguishable.

13 Jbeta primers and 60 Vbeta primers were used for the PCR. Here immunoSEQ multiplex PCR was the method, and the copy in TCRdb shows in-frame clones only, minus some. Altogether some 150,000 clones are present, about 72% being singletons, with the ten largest covering 2.1%. The CDR3 contains 14 residues. V gave up 0 bases and J gave up 5 bases, with 11 bases separating them. Germline CDR1 is WSHSY and CDR2 is SAAADI. A remark on this clone: Antigen: not known.

The chain carries TRBV10-2 and TRBJ2-7; tentatively, D is TRBD1 (5 bases). This receptor was obtained from a man aged 35 to 55 in good health and CMV-seronegative. The sequenced material came from PBMCs. The CDR3 DNA reads TGCGCCAGCAGTGAGTCGCTGGGGCCCAACGAGCAGTACTTC. Its translation is CASSESLGPNEQYF.